Below, 18 T cell receptor beta chains from the same sample are listed, as sequenced in a study of blood T cell repertoires in COVID-19. Method: immunoSEQ multiplex PCR; TCRdb's copy keeps in-frame clones and lacks some. The sample includes 200,000 to 250,000 clones, 65% to 85% of them seen just once. The material sequenced was PBMCs or T cells enriched from blood (not recorded which). The receptor set was obtained from a woman aged 55-70 years who had recovered from COVID-19.

The chain employs TRBV13 and TRBJ1-1, with 11 bases identical to TRBD1. The V gene end was trimmed by 2 bases and the J gene end by 5 bases; junction bases not matched to a gene: 7. Germline CDR1 is PRHDT and CDR2 is FYEKMQ (reference sequence). The CDR3 sequence is 16 residues long. The CDR3 coding sequence is TGTGCCAGCAGCTTATCTTCCGGGACAGGGGGTACTGAAGCTTTCTTT. As protein: CASSLSSGTGGTEAFF.

The chain couples TRBV19 to TRBJ1-5, with a possible D match to TRBD1 (5 bases). The germline V gene has CDR1 LNHDA and CDR2 SQIVND (reference sequence). Trimming pared 5 bases from V and 4 bases from J, leaving 15 bases between. The CDR3 sequence is 15 residues long. In DNA, the CDR3 is TGTGCCAGTAGTCTCCAGGGCAACGGTAATCAGCCCCAGCATTTT. Amino acid sequence: CASSLQGNGNQPQHF. The variable domain in full, completed from reference TRBV19 and TRBJ1-5, reads DGGITQSPKYLFRKEGQNVTLSCEQNLNHDAMYWYRQDPGQGLRLIYYSQIVNDFQKGDIAEGYSVSREKKESFPLTVTSAQKNPTAFYLCASSLQGNGNQPQHFGDGTRLSIL.

This clone was picked up a small number of times. The genes are TRBV4-1 and TRBJ2-7; 9 positions agree with TRBD2. V dropped 3 bases and J dropped 5; count of bases not matched to a gene: 17. This CDR3 is 18 amino acids long. Germline CDR1 reads MGHRA; CDR2 reads YSYEKL. CDR3 DNA: TGCGCCAGCAGCCAGAACACCGACCTAGCGGGATTATCGAACGAGCAGTACTTC. It yields the protein CASSQNTDLAGLSNEQYF.

The V gene is TRBV14, the J gene TRBJ2-6; 8 bases agree with TRBD1. Germline CDR1 and CDR2: SGHDN and FVKESK. Trimming cost V 4 bases and J 0 bases; bases outside gene matches: 5. The CDR3 length is 17 residues. CDR3 bases: TGTGCCAGCAGCCGCTACAGGGGGACCTCTGGGGCCAACGTCCTGACTTTC. It specifies CASSRYRGTSGANVLTF.

The chain links TRBV19 to TRBJ1-4; tentative D call: TRBD1 (5 bases). Trimming took 5 bases from V and 6 from J, leaving 13 bases between them. Germline V gene data show CDR1 as LNHDA and CDR2 as SQIVND (reference sequence). CDR3 size: 14 residues. CDR3 sequence (DNA): TGTGCCAGTAGTTCGGGGGAGGGCCATGAAAAACTGTTTTTT. It codes for CASSSGEGHEKLFF.

This clone was detected once. This chain connects TRBV6-5 to TRBJ2-1; no firm D call. Deletions cut 6 bases from V and 8 bases from J, with 14 bases between. This CDR3 has 13 residues. In germline, CDR1 is MNHEY, CDR2 SVGAGI. For the CDR3, the DNA is TGTGCCAGCAGCCAAAGACGAGGCGATGAGCAGTTCTTC. Translated: CASSQRRGDEQFF.

The chain combines TRBV7-6 with TRBJ2-5; 11 bases map to TRBD2. From germline, CDR1 is SGHVS and CDR2 FNYEAQ. CDR3 length: 15 amino acids. After removal of 5 bases from V and 5 bases from J, the junction contained 7 bases not matched to a gene. CDR3 DNA: TGTGCCAGCAGCGTCCTAGCGGGAGGTTGGGAGACCCAGTACTTC. Translated, it gives CASSVLAGGWETQYF.

CDR3 sequence: CASSQVNQETQYF. DNA of the CDR3: TGTGCCAGCAGCCAAGTCAACCAAGAGACCCAGTACTTC. This chain links TRBV3-1 (or the pseudogene TRBV3-2) with TRBJ2-5; no clear D gene. Per germline, CDR1 LGHDT and CDR2 YNNKEL (reference sequence). The CDR3 contains 13 residues. Deletions cut 1 base from V and 0 bases from J, with 3 bases between.

The rearrangement links TRBV5-5 to TRBJ1-5, with D perhaps matching TRBD1 (6 bases). CDR1 and CDR2 (germline): SGHKS, YYEKEE (reference sequence). The V and J ends lost 2 bases and 3 bases respectively, with 12 bases between them. This CDR3 region has 15 residues. In DNA form, the CDR3 reads TGTGCCAGCAGCTTCGAAACAGGGACCAATCAGCCCCAGCATTTT. It translates to CASSFETGTNQPQHF.

The chain is built from TRBV5-5 and TRBJ2-7; D remains ambiguous. Trimming stripped 2 bases from V and 0 bases from J, with 6 bases between. Per germline, CDR1 SGHKS and CDR2 YYEKEE (reference sequence). This CDR3 is built from 13 residues. DNA of the CDR3: TGTGCCAGCAGCTTTCGGTCCTCCTACGAGCAGTACTTC. Translated, it gives CASSFRSSYEQYF.

The chain employs TRBV6-5 and TRBJ1-3; TRBD1 agrees at 7 bases. This CDR3 has 14 residues. V gave up 2 bases and J gave up 8 bases; unmatched junction bases: 6. Germline V gene lookup returns CDR1 MNHEY and CDR2 SVGAGI. CDR3 DNA sequence: TGTGCCAGCAGTTACGGGTCAGGGGGAGACACCATATATTTT. It translates to CASSYGSGGDTIYF.

For this clone: The same CDR3 is also encoded by other DNA sequences in this sample. V usage is TRBV18 and J usage is TRBJ2-7, with D perhaps matching TRBD1 (5 bases). The CDR3 loop spans 13 amino acids. Trimming pared 3 bases from V and 7 bases from J, leaving 13 bases between. Germline CDR1 KGHSH, CDR2 LQKENI. CDR3 nucleotide sequence: TGTGCCAGCTCACCGGGCAGGGATAATGAGCAGTACTTC. Protein: CASSPGRDNEQYF.

The chain links TRBV7-2 to TRBJ2-5; TRBD1 matches 7 bases. This CDR3 is 14 amino acids long. The V and J ends lost 5 bases and 2 bases, in that order; junction bases with no gene match: 5. Germline lookup yields CDR1 SGHTA and CDR2 FQGNSA. The CDR3 here is CASSPGDSQETQYF. The CDR3 DNA follows: TGTGCCAGCAGCCCAGGGGACAGTCAAGAGACCCAGTACTTC.

CDR3 sequence reads: CASIEAQGNYGYTF. Here the CDR3 DNA reads TGTGCCAGCATCGAGGCCCAGGGTAACTATGGCTACACCTTC. The chain couples TRBV2 to TRBJ1-2; the D gene is possibly TRBD1 (5 bases). V was shortened by 7 bases and J by 1 base, with 13 bases between the two germline ends. CDR3 size: 14 residues. Germline CDR1 SNHLY, CDR2 FYNNEI.

This clone is a singleton in its sample. Other DNA sequences within the sample encode an identical CDR3. The CDR3 coding sequence is TGTGCCAGCACCGCTAAAGTAGCGGGTCCCTCCTACAATGAGCAGTTCTTC. Its translation: CASTAKVAGPSYNEQFF. This chain links TRBV7-8 with TRBJ2-1; 7 bases are a match to TRBD2. V gave up 7 bases and J gave up 0 bases; unmatched junction bases: 12. CDR1 SGHVS and CDR2 FQNEAQ come from the germline V gene. CDR3 length: 17 residues. Using reference TRBV7-8 and TRBJ2-1 for the parts outside the CDR3, the full variable domain is GAGVSQSPRYKVAKRGQDVALRCDPISGHVSLFWYQQALGQGPEFLTYFQNEAQLDKSGLPSDRFFAERPEGSVSTLKIQRTQQEDSAVYLCASTAKVAGPSYNEQFFGPGTRLTVL.

This chain connects TRBV6-5 to TRBJ2-5; unclear D gene. The germline CDR1 and CDR2 sequences are MNHEY and SVGAGI. V was cut by 0 bases and J by 4 bases, with 9 bases left in between. This CDR3 has 14 amino acids. The CDR3 DNA follows: TGTGCCAGCAGTTACTCGACCCTAGGAGAGACCCAGTACTTC. It is translated as CASSYSTLGETQYF.

The chain joins TRBV6-5 to TRBJ2-7, with D hard to call. CDR3 size: 15 residues. The V gene's germline CDR1 is MNHEY and CDR2 SVGAGI. The ends were cut back, 0 bases at V and 1 base at J, with 10 bases in the middle. The CDR3 protein is CASSYSGDTSYEQYF. The CDR3 nucleotides are TGTGCCAGCAGTTACTCGGGTGACACTTCCTACGAGCAGTACTTC.

The chain links TRBV5-5 to TRBJ2-2; TRBD1 aligns across 7 bases. Trimming removed 1 base from V and 4 bases from J; junction bases left unmatched: 4. Germline V gene sequence: CDR1 SGHKS, CDR2 YYEKEE (reference sequence). There are 15 residues in the CDR3. For the CDR3, the DNA is TGTGCCAGCAGCTTGCGGGACAGTCCCACCGGGGAGCTGTTTTTT. Encoded protein: CASSLRDSPTGELFF.